The T cell receptor beta chain under discussion was sequenced for a study of T cells in Graves' hyperthyroidism and ophthalmopathy. Under 3 months was the duration of disease in ophthalmopathy patients, who also had a Clinical Activity Score of at least 3 and a NOSPECS grade of at least 4. Germline assignment: CDR1 KGHSH and CDR2 LQKENI. The CDR3 length is 16 residues. J was trimmed by 2 bases and V by 3 bases; bases with no gene match: 10. This clonotype was counted many times. Researchers amplified the TCR beta CDR3 regions from RNA transcripts. A set of HTBI primers served as the primers for a first-round RT-PCR of the TCR CDR3. TCRdb fed the multiplex PCR reads into MiXCR, producing one record per CDR3 protein. Found here are hundreds of thousands of distinct CDR3 sequences, about 16% of them singletons; the top ten hold about 29%.

This receptor was taken from a woman aged 18 to 35 with Graves' ophthalmopathy. Sequencing used blood. The chain recombines TRBV18 with TRBJ2-7, with TRBD2 matching 7 bases. This CDR3 reads CASSPSTGLAAYEQYF. CDR3 sequence (DNA): TGTGCCAGCTCACCCTCAACGGGGCTAGCGGCCTACGAGCAGTACTTC.